This T cell receptor (beta chain) was captured by sequencing in a study of T-cell memory formation after mild COVID-19. In TCRdb, the 5' RACE reads were re-called with MiXCR into one record per CDR3 protein. There are 90,000 to 120,000 distinct CDR3 sequences in the sample; around 14% occur only once, and 39% lies in the top ten. The material sequenced was PBMCs or a T cell subset sorted from them (not recorded which). The clonotype originates from a man aged 18 to 35 who had mild COVID-19 (a few samples of this study predate the infection). Cell type and time point are not known.

CDR3: CATSREGNSNQPQHF. For the CDR3, the DNA is TGTGCCACCAGCAGAGAAGGGAATAGCAATCAGCCCCAGCATTTT. J is TRBJ1-5 and V is TRBV15; no definite D call. Deletions cut 0 bases from V and 0 bases from J, with 6 bases between. Germline-derived CDR1 and CDR2 are LNHNV and YYDKDF (reference sequence). The CDR3 is 15 amino acids. Combining the CDR3 with reference TRBV15 and TRBJ1-5 gives the whole variable domain DAMVIQNPRYQVTQFGKPVTLSCSQTLNHNVMYWYQQKSSQAPKLLFHYYDKDFNNEADTPDNFQSRRPNTSFCFLDIRSPGLGDTAMYLCATSREGNSNQPQHFGDGTRLSIL.